The following is a T cell receptor (beta chain) sequence with its context. The data were produced by immunoSEQ multiplex PCR, yet TCRdb's version contains in-frame clones alone and is incomplete. Of a few hundred thousand clones in the sample, approximately 83% were seen once. The data were taken from a study of blood T cell repertoires in COVID-19. Study-wide background: COVID-19 samples, acute and convalescent, were from the United States, Italy and Spain.

V was pared by 4 bases and J by 1 base, with 13 bases between. The CDR3 loop spans 15 amino acids. The germline gives CDR1 PRHDT, CDR2 FYEKMQ (reference sequence). The sequence derives from a man younger than 45 who had recovered from COVID-19. The rearrangement links TRBV13 to TRBJ1-2; a weak D match, TRBD1 (6 bases). The sample consisted of PBMCs or T cells enriched from blood (not recorded which). For the CDR3, the DNA is TGTGCCAGCAGCTCCACAGGGAAGGGTAACTATGGCTACACCTTC. As protein: CASSSTGKGNYGYTF.